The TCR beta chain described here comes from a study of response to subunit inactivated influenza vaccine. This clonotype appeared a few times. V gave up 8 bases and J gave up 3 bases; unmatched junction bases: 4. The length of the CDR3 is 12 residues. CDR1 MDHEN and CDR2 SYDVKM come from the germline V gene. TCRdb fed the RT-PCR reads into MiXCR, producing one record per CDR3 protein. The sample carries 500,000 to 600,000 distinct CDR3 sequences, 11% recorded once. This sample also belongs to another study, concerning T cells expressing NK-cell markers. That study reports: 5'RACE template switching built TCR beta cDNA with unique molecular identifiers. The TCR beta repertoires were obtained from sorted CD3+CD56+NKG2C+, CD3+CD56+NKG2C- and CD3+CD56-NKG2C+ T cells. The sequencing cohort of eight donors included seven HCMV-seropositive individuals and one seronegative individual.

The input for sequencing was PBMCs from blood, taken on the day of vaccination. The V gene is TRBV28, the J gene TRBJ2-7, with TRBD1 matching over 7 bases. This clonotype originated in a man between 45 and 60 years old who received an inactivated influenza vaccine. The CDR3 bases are TGTGCCAGCCGGGGACAGCTCTACGAGCAGTACTTC. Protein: CASRGQLYEQYF.